This TCR beta chain is from a study of monozygotic twins with inflammatory bowel disease. The CDR3 consists of 16 residues. Germline values: CDR1 SEHNR, CDR2 FQNEAQ (reference sequence). TCRdb processed the 5' RACE reads again and assigns one entry to each CDR3 protein, with no DNA. Its table lists 300,000 to 450,000 distinct CDR3 sequences. The rearrangement uses TRBV7-9 and TRBJ2-7; TCRdb's D call of TRBD1 is untestable without DNA. Sequencing used blood. The source of this sequence is a human donor with ulcerative colitis or Crohn's disease, or a healthy co-twin of an affected twin (not recorded which). CDR3 sequence reads: CASNSGQGSSSYEQYF.